This T cell receptor beta chain was observed in a study of cytomegalovirus exposure and HLA in healthy donors. Per germline, CDR1 LNHDA and CDR2 SQIVND (reference sequence). V trimming: 6 bases; J trimming: 6 bases; junction bases outside the gene matches: 11. There are 15 residues in the CDR3. 13 Jbeta primers and 60 Vbeta primers were used for the PCR. Profiling relied on immunoSEQ multiplex PCR, and the TCRdb table lists in-frame clones only, not all of them. The repertoire holds some 150,000 clones, with around 79% as singletons. Study results and caveats: Trimming of TCR beta V- and J-genes showed a link, identified in a later analysis, to a missense DCLRE1C variant. Among donors in an Asian-associated ancestry cluster, a later analysis reportedly found fewer N-insertions than the roughly 670-donor mean.

Concerning this clone: Antigen unknown.

Sequenced input: PBMCs. The receptor was isolated from a man aged 35 to 55 in good health and CMV-seronegative. This chain connects TRBV19 to TRBJ1-5; TRBD1 aligns across 7 bases. CDR3 protein: CASSSGASGGQPQHF. CDR3 DNA: TGTGCCAGTAGCTCCGGGGCCTCAGGGGGTCAGCCCCAGCATTTT.